This is a list of T cell receptor beta chains from one sample in a study of blood T cells in healthy people across ages. TCRdb re-analysed the 5' RACE reads in MiXCR, keeping a single row per CDR3 protein. This table has about a million distinct CDR3 sequences, 45% to 60% appearing once. The sequencing sample was made of blood. The receptors were gathered from a woman aged 60-70 years in good health. CDR3s include the opening cysteine and the closing phenylalanine or tryptophan.

TRBV10-2,CASSESMRTGKETQYF
TRBV2,CASSEVVAGGGEQYF
TRBV10-2,CASKSGGLAKKIQYF
TRBV5-4,CASSLAMRGTYEQYF
TRBV7-9,CASSPSPGSYEQYF
TRBV5-4,CASSLRIRTISYNEQFF
TRBV7-2,CASSSSARATSYNEQFF
TRBV7-2,CASSSQGAWYEQYF
TRBV20-1,CSARGRSGSLHEQFF
TRBV4-1,CASSHGGRSSYNEQFF
TRBV10-3,CATREGLGYEQYF
TRBV13,CASSLNKYEQYF
TRBV3-1,CASSPRARDRYEQYF